This TCR beta chain was obtained from a study of blood T cell repertoires in COVID-19. Study information: Some COVID-19 samples were acute and others convalescent; all came from the United States, Italy and Spain. T cells, B-cell-depleted T cells, or PBMCs supplied cDNA or gDNA.

V lost 4 bases and J lost 8, with 15 bases in between. CDR3 size: 14 residues. CDR1 and CDR2 (germline): SGHTA, FQGNSA. TCRdb keeps only in-frame clones here, not all; method: immunoSEQ multiplex PCR. The table has fewer than 200,000 clones, 86% seen once. This clonotype originated in a man aged 65 to 79 with active or convalescent COVID-19. The sequenced sample was peripheral blood. This sequence joins TRBV7-2 and TRBJ1-3; D might be TRBD1 (5 bases). The CDR3 DNA sequence: TGTGCCAGCAGCTCAGGGATAAACCGAGACACCATATATTTT. Its protein product is CASSSGINRDTIYF.